The 22 T cell receptor beta chains given below trace back to one sample, sequenced in a study of shared clonotypes between healthy human individuals. Repertoires were generated with immunoSEQ multiplex PCR, while TCRdb's copy carries only in-frame clones and drops some. In the table there are 2 million to 2.5 million clones, approximately 96% of which are singletons. The sample taken for sequencing was naive CD4+ T cells sorted from blood. The subset: CD45RA+ positively selected. These receptors were collected from a man between 18 and 29 years old in good health.

As concerns this clone: A read error may produce the germline difference seen at one junction end. The chain recombines TRBV6-1 with TRBJ1-5; D gene ambiguous. Germline V lookup: CDR1 MNHNS, CDR2 SASEGT. This CDR3 region has 14 residues. This chain's CDR3 is CASREGRSNQPQHF. The CDR3 DNA sequence: TGTGCCAGCAGGGAAGGGCGTAGCAATCAGCCCCAGCATTTT.

The genes are TRBV5-6 and TRBJ1-1; the match to TRBD1 covers 9 bases. Looked up from germline, CDR1 is SGHDT and CDR2 is YYEEEE. The CDR3 is 15 residues long. Trimming cost V 4 bases and J 4 bases; bases outside gene matches: 8. In nucleotides, the CDR3 is TGTGCCAGCAGCCTCCTGACAGGGGGAGGCACTGAAGCTTTCTTT. This encodes CASSLLTGGGTEAFF.

J is TRBJ2-6 and V is TRBV6-1; no reliable D call. Germline V gives CDR1 MNHNS, CDR2 SASEGT. The V gene lost 4 bases and the J gene lost 7 bases, with 11 bases spanning the gap. This CDR3 contains 14 residues. DNA for the CDR3: TGTGCCAGCAGTGGGACCTTTGGAGCCAACGTCCTGACTTTC. Its protein product is CASSGTFGANVLTF.

This sequence joins TRBV6-5 and TRBJ1-1; no reliable D call. From germline, CDR1 is MNHEY and CDR2 SVGAGI. CDR3 length: 15 residues. V was shortened by 2 bases and J by 5 bases, with 15 bases between the two germline ends. The CDR3 nucleotides read TGTGCCAGCAGTTACGGGTTGGGTGGTTCGACTGAAGCTTTCTTT. It translates to CASSYGLGGSTEAFF.

The genes are TRBV5-1 and TRBJ2-2; 9 nucleotides match TRBD1. The CDR3 runs 14 residues. Germline lookup yields CDR1 SGHRS and CDR2 YFSETQ. The junction had 4 bases not matched to a gene; V was cut back by 6 bases and J by 4 bases. The chain's CDR3 is CASTDRGTTGELFF. DNA of the CDR3: TGCGCCAGCACCGACAGGGGGACCACCGGGGAGCTGTTTTTT.

The rearrangement joins TRBV5-1 to TRBJ1-2, with D perhaps matching TRBD1 (6 bases). The CDR3 is 14 amino acids. The germline V gene encodes CDR1 SGHRS and CDR2 YFSETQ. V lost 4 bases and J 7 bases, leaving 17 bases between the germline ends. DNA for the CDR3: TGCGCCAGCAGCCTACAGGGACTTGTGAGTGGCTACACCTTC. This gives the protein CASSLQGLVSGYTF.

The CDR3 DNA follows: TGTGCCAGCAGCTTGTACAGGGTGGGGGAAGAGACCCAGTACTTC. As protein: CASSLYRVGEETQYF. The chain combines TRBV5-8 with TRBJ2-5; TRBD1 might be the D (6 bases). V was clipped by 1 base and J by 3 bases, with 13 bases between them. The CDR3 has 15 amino acids. Germline-derived CDR1 and CDR2 are SGHTS and YDEGEE.

The CDR3 DNA reads TGTGCCAGCAGTGAATGGGGGTCCTACGAGCAGTACTTC. This codes for CASSEWGSYEQYF. This sequence joins TRBV6-1 and TRBJ2-7; tentatively, D is TRBD1 or TRBD2 (5 bases each). The length of the CDR3 is 13 residues. V was shortened by 2 bases and J by 1 base, with 6 bases between the two germline ends. Looked up from germline, CDR1 is MNHNS and CDR2 is SASEGT.

V usage is TRBV5-4 and J usage is TRBJ2-7, with D perhaps matching TRBD1 (8 bases). Trimming cost V 5 bases and J 4 bases, with 19 bases left between them. The germline CDR1 and CDR2 sequences are SGHNT and YYREEE (reference sequence). The CDR3 has 15 residues. CDR3 DNA: TGTGCCAGCAGGTTGACAGGGGAGGGATTTTACGAGCAGTACTTC. Its protein product is CASRLTGEGFYEQYF.

This chain uses TRBV10-1 with TRBJ2-3, with 7 bases lining up with TRBD2. J gave up 0 bases and V 2 bases, and 2 bases lay outside the gene matches. The length of the CDR3 is 15 residues. Looked up from germline, CDR1 is WNHNN and CDR2 is SYGVQD (reference sequence). The CDR3 region is CASSEASGSTDTQYF. The CDR3 nucleotides are TGCGCCAGCAGTGAGGCTAGCGGAAGCACAGATACGCAGTATTTT.

In nucleotides, the CDR3 is TGTGCCAGTTCGACGGGACAGGGCAGTTCACCCCTCCACTTT. This sequence encodes CASSTGQGSSPLHF. This chain links TRBV19 with TRBJ1-6, with TRBD1 matching over 9 bases. Trimming removed 8 bases from V and 9 bases from J; junction bases left unmatched: 8. CDR1 LNHDA and CDR2 SQIVND come from the germline V gene (reference sequence). This CDR3 is built from 14 residues.

This clone was seen just once. One end of the junction fails to match germline, which may point to a read error. This chain joins TRBV2 and TRBJ2-7, with D tentatively TRBD1 (6 bases). The CDR3 is 12 residues long. Germline loops: CDR1 SNHLY, CDR2 FYNNEI. CDR3 sequence: CASTTWEQGLNF. For the CDR3, the DNA is TGTGCCAGCACCACTTGGGAGCAGGGGTTGAATTTC.

This rearrangement joins TRBV10-3 to TRBJ1-1; D possibly corresponds to TRBD1 (5 bases). The CDR3 loop spans 14 amino acids. Trimming took 2 bases from V and 10 from J, leaving 17 bases between them. Germline CDR1 ENHRY, CDR2 SYGVKD. The DNA for the CDR3 is TGTGCCATCAGTGAGGAGGAGGTGGGGGGTATAGCTTTCTTT. It encodes CAISEEEVGGIAFF.

The chain has TRBV5-1 and TRBJ2-3; 8 bases match TRBD2. Germline V lookup: CDR1 SGHRS, CDR2 YFSETQ. With 4 bases clipped from V and 4 bases from J, the junction kept 11 bases outside the gene matches. The CDR3 is 16 residues long. This CDR3 is CASSPPRGGGADTQYF. The CDR3 nucleotides are TGCGCCAGCAGCCCCCCCCGGGGGGGCGGTGCAGATACGCAGTATTTT.

Only one count was recorded for this clone. The genes are TRBV18 and TRBJ2-7; D call uncertain. This CDR3 comprises 16 residues. Germline assignment: CDR1 KGHSH and CDR2 LQKENI. With 2 bases removed from V and 6 bases from J, the gap between germline ends came to 20 bases. The CDR3 region is CASSPGIQRSYGEQYF. The CDR3 bases are TGTGCCAGCTCACCAGGGATACAGCGATCCTACGGCGAGCAGTACTTC.

This chain uses TRBV5-5 with TRBJ1-6; 9 bases match TRBD1. V trimming: 0 bases; J trimming: 10 bases; junction bases outside the gene matches: 5. The germline V gene has CDR1 SGHKS and CDR2 YYEKEE (reference sequence). CDR3 length: 15 residues. CDR3 protein: CASSLEGQGQSPLHF. The DNA of the CDR3 is TGTGCCAGCAGCTTGGAGGGACAGGGTCAATCACCCCTCCACTTT. Full variable domain (missing parts from reference TRBV5-5 and TRBJ1-6): DAGVTQSPTHLIKTRGQQVTLRCSPISGHKSVSWYQQVLGQGPQFIFQYYEKEERGRGNFPDRFSARQFPNYSSELNVNALLLGDSALYLCASSLEGQGQSPLHFGNGTRLTVT.

This clone was counted a few times. This sequence joins TRBV5-4 and TRBJ2-2, with 12 nucleotides matching TRBD2. The CDR3 length is 16 residues. The V segment lost 4 bases and the J segment 7 bases; nucleotides outside the gene matches: 8. In germline, CDR1 is SGHNT, CDR2 YYREEE (reference sequence). CDR3 nucleotides: TGTGCCAGCAGCCTCCGGACTAGCGGGGATGGCGGGGAGCTGTTTTTT. This gives the protein CASSLRTSGDGGELFF.

Notes on this clone: The DNA is omitted, as the CDR3 cannot be located on it reliably, and the CDR3 follows TCRdb's listing. The V gene is TRBV28, the J gene TRBJ1-5. CDR1 and CDR2 from the germline V gene are MDHEN and SYDVKM. The CDR3 spans 16 residues, counting both ends. CDR3 amino acids: CASSSSVFLGNQPQHF.

The chain combines TRBV27 with TRBJ2-7; maybe TRBD2 (6 bases). This CDR3 region has 15 residues. V dropped 5 bases and J dropped 3 bases, with 17 bases sitting between them. The V gene's germline CDR1 is MNHEY and CDR2 SMNVEV (reference sequence). CDR3 DNA sequence: TGTGCCAGCAGTAACCCCAGAGCGGGCTTCTACGAGCAGTACTTC. Translated, it gives CASSNPRAGFYEQYF.

The V and J genes are TRBV10-3 and TRBJ2-3; TRBD2 aligns across 10 bases. Germline V gives CDR1 ENHRY, CDR2 SYGVKD. The length of the CDR3 is 16 residues. V lost 5 bases, J lost 3 bases, and 8 bases stayed unmatched. The CDR3 coding sequence is TGTGCCATCAGTCCCCAACTAGCGGGACTGACAGATACGCAGTATTTT. Encoded protein: CAISPQLAGLTDTQYF.

The chain employs TRBV6-5 and TRBJ2-7, with TRBD2 matching over 10 bases. V was pared by 6 bases and J by 4 bases, with 6 bases of the junction left unmatched. The CDR3 is 14 amino acids. Germline CDR1 and CDR2: MNHEY and SVGAGI. CDR3 in amino acids: CASSTTSGKYEQYF. The CDR3 coding sequence is TGTGCCAGCAGCACTACTAGCGGGAAGTACGAGCAGTACTTC.

The gene calls are TRBV18 and TRBJ1-4; a weak D match, TRBD1 (5 bases). The CDR3 is 14 residues long. The V end was cut by 3 bases, the J end by 10 bases, with 15 bases between. In germline, CDR1 is KGHSH, CDR2 LQKENI. The CDR3 DNA sequence: TGTGCCAGCTCACCCGAGGAAGGGAGGGGAAAACTGTTTTTT. Its translation is CASSPEEGRGKLFF.